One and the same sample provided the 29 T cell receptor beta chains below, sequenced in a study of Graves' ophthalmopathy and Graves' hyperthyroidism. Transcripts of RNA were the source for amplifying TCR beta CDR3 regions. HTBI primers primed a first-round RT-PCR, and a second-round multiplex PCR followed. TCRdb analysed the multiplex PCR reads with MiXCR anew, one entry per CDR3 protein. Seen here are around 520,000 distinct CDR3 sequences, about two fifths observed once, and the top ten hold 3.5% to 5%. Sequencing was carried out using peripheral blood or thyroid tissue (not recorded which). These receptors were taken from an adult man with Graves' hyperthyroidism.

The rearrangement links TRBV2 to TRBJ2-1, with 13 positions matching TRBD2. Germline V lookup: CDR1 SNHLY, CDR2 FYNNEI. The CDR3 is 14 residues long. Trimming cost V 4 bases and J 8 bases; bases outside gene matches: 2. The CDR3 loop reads CASSGTSGSDEQFF. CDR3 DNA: TGTGCCAGCAGTGGGACTAGCGGGAGCGATGAGCAGTTCTTC.

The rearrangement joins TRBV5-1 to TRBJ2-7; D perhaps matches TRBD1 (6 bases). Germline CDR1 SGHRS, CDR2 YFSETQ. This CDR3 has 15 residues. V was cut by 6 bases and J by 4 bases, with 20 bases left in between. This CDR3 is CASTLGLGGLYEQYF. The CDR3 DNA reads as TGCGCCAGCACTCTGGGTCTTGGGGGCTTGTACGAGCAGTACTTC.

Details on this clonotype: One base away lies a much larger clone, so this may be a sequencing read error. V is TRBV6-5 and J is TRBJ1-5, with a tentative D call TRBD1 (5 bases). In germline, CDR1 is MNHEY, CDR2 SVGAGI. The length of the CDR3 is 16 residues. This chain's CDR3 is CASSYIGQGFNRPQHF. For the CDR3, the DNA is TGTGCCAGCAGTTACATAGGCCAGGGCTTCAATCGGCCCCAGCATTTT.

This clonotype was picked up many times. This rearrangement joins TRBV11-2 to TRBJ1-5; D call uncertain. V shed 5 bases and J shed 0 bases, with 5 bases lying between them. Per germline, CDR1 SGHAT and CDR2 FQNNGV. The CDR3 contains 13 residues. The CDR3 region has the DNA TGTGCCAGCAGCAAATTTAGCAATCAGCCCCAGCATTTT. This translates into CASSKFSNQPQHF.

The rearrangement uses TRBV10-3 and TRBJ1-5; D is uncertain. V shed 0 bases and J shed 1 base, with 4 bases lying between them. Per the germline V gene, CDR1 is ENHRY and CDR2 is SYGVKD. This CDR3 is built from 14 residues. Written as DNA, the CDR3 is TGTGCCATCAGTGAGTCGTCGAGCAATCAGCCCCAGCATTTT. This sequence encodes CAISESSSNQPQHF.

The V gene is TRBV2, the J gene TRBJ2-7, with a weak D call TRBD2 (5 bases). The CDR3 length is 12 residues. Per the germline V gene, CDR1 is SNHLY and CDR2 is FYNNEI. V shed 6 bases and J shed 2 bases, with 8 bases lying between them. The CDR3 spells CASRAGTYEQYF. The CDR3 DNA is TGTGCCAGCAGGGCGGGTACCTACGAGCAGTACTTC.

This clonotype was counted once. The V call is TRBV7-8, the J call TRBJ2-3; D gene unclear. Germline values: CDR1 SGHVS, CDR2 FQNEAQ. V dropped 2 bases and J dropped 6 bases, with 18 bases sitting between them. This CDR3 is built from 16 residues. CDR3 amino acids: CASSLYETLFQDTQYF. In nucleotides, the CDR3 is TGTGCCAGCAGCTTATATGAGACGCTTTTTCAGGATACGCAGTATTTT.

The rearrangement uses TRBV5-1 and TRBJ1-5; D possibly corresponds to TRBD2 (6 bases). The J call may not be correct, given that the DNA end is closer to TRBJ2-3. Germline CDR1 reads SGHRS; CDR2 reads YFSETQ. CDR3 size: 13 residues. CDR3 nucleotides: TGCGCCAGCAGAGATTCGGGGGCAGATACGCAGTATTTT. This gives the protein CASRDSGADTQYF.

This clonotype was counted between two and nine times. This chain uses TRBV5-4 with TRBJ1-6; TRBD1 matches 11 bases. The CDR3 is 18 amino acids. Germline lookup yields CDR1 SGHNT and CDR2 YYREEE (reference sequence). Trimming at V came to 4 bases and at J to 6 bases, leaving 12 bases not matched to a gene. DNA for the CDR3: TGTGCCAGCAGCGACAGGGACAGGGGGAGTCTTGGTAATTCACCCCTCCACTTT. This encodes CASSDRDRGSLGNSPLHF.

The DNA for the CDR3 is TGCGCCAGCAGCCAGGGGGGACCGGGCTCTGGAAACACCATATATTTT. It specifies CASSQGGPGSGNTIYF. The chain links TRBV4-1 to TRBJ1-3; weak D call: TRBD1 (5 bases). Per germline, CDR1 MGHRA and CDR2 YSYEKL. The V and J ends lost 3 bases and 0 bases respectively, with 12 bases between them. The CDR3 spans 16 residues.

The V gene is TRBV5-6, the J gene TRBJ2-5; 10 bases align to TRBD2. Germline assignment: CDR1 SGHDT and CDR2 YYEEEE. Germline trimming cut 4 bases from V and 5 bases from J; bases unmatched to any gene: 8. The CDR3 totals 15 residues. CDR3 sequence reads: CASSVGLATVETQYF. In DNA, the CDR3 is TGTGCCAGCAGCGTGGGACTAGCGACGGTTGAGACCCAGTACTTC.

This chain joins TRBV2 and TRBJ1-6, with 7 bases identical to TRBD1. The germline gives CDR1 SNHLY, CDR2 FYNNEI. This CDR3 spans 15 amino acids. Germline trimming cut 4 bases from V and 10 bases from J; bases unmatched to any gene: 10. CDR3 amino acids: CASSVTEGAGSPLHF. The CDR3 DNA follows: TGTGCCAGCAGTGTGACGGAGGGGGCTGGATCACCCCTCCACTTT.

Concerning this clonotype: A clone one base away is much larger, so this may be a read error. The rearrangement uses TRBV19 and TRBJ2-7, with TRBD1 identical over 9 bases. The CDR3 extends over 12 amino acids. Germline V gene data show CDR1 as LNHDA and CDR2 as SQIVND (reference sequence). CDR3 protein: CTRRQGVGEQYF. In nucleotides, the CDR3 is TGTACCAGAAGACAGGGGGTTGGCGAGCAGTACTTC.

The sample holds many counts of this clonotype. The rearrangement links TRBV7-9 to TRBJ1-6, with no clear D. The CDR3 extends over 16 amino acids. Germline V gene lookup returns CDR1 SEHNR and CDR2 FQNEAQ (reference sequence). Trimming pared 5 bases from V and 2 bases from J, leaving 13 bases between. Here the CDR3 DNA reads TGTGCCAGCAGCGAAAAGAGGAACCCCTATAATTCACCCCTCCACTTT. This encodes CASSEKRNPYNSPLHF.

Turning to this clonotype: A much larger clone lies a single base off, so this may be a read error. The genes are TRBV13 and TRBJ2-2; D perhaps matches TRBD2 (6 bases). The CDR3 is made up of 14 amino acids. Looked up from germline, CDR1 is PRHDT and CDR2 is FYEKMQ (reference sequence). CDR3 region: CASSLGPRTGGLFF. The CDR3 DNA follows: TGTGCCAGCAGCTTGGGACCTAGGACCGGGGGGCTGTTTTTT.

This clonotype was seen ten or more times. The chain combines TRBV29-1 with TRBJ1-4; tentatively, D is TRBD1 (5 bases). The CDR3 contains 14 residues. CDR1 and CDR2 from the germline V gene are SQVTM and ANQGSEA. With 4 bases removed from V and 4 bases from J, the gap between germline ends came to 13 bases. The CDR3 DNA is TGCAGCGTTGGGTTGCGCGGGGGTAATGAAAAACTGTTTTTT. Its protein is CSVGLRGGNEKLFF.

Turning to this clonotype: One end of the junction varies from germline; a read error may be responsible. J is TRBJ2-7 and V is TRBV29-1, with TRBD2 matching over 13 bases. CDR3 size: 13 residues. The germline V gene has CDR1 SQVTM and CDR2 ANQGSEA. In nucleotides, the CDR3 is TGCAGCGCTGGGACTAGCGGGGACTACGAGCGGTACTTC. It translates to CSAGTSGDYERYF.

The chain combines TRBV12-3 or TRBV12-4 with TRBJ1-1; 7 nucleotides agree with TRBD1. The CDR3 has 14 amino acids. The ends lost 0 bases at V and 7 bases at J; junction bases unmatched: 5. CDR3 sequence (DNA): TGTGCCAGCAGTTTAGCAGGGGGCTCGAGTGAAGCTTTCTTT. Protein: CASSLAGGSSEAFF.

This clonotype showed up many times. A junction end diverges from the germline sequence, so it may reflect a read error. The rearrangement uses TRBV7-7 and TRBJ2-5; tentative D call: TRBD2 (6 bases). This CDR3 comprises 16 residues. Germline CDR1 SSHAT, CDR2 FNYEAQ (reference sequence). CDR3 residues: CASSLALRRGQETQYF. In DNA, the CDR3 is TGTGCTAGCAGCTTAGCGCTGAGGAGGGGCCAAGAGACCCAGTACTTC. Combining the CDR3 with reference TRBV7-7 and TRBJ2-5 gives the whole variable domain GAGVSQSPRYKVTKRGQDVTLRCDPISSHATLYWYQQALGQGPEFLTYFNYEAQPDKSGLPSDRFSAERPEGSISTLTIQRTEQRDSAMYRCASSLALRRGQETQYFGPGTRLLVL.

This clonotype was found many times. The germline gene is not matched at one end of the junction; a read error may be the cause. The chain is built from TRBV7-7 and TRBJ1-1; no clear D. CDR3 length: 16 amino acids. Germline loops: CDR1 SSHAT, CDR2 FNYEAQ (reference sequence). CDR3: CASSLCCGFGNTEAFF. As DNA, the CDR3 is TGTGCTAGCAGCTTATGTTGCGGTTTCGGGAACACTGAAGCTTTCTTT.

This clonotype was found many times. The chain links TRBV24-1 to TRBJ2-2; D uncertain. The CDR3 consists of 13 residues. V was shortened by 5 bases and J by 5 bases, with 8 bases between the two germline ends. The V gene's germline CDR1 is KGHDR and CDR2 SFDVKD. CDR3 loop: CATSAGQTGELFF. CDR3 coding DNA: TGTGCCACCAGTGCGGGCCAGACCGGGGAGCTGTTTTTT.

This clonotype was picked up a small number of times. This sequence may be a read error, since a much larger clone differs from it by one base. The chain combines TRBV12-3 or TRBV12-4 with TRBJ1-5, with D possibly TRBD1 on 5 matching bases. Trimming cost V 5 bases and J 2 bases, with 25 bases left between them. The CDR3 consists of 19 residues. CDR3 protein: CASSGGRGEGSYGNQPQHF. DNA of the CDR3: TGTGCCAGCAGTGGAGGGAGGGGAGAGGGGTCCTATGGCAATCAGCCCCAGCATTTT.

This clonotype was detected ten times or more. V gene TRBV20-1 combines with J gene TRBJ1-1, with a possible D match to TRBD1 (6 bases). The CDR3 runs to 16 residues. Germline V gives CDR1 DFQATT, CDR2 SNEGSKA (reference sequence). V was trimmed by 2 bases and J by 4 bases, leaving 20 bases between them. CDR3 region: CSARQRTVGPGTEAFF. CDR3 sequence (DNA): TGCAGTGCTAGACAGAGGACAGTCGGTCCTGGCACTGAAGCTTTCTTT.

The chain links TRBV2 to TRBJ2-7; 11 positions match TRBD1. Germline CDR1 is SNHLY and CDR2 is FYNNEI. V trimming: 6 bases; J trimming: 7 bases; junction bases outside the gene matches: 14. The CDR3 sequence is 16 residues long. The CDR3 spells CASSPLRTGGYNEQYF. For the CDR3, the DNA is TGTGCCAGCAGCCCGTTGAGGACAGGGGGCTACAATGAGCAGTACTTC. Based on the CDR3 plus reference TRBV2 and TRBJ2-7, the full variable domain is EPEVTQTPSHQVTQMGQEVILRCVPISNHLYFYWYRQILGQKVEFLVSFYNNEISEKSEIFDDQFSVERPDGSNFTLKIRSTKLEDSAMYFCASSPLRTGGYNEQYFGPGTRLTVT.

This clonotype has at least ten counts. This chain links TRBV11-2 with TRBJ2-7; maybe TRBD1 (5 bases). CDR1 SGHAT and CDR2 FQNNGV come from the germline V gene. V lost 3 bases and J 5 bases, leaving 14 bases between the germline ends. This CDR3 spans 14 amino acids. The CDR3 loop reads CASSFWGQRDEQYF. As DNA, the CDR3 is TGTGCCAGCAGCTTCTGGGGCCAACGGGACGAGCAGTACTTC.

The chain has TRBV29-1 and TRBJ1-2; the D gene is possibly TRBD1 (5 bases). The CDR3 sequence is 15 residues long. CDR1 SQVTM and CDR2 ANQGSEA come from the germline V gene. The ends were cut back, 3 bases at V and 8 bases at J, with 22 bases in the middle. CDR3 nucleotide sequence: TGCAGCGTTGACCCCACAGGAGACGGGGTGAACGGCTACACCTTC. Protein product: CSVDPTGDGVNGYTF. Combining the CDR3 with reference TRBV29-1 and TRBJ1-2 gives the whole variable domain SAVISQKPSRDICQRGTSLTIQCQVDSQVTMMFWYRQQPGQSLTLIATANQGSEATYESGFVIDKFPISRPNLTFSTLTVSNMSPEDSSIYLCSVDPTGDGVNGYTFGSGTRLTVV.

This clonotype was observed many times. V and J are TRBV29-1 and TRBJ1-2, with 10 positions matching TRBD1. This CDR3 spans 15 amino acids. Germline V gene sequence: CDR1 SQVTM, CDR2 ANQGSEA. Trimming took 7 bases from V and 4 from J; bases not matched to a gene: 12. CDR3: CSAPWTGGDPYGYTF. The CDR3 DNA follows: TGCAGCGCCCCATGGACAGGGGGGGATCCCTATGGCTACACCTTC.

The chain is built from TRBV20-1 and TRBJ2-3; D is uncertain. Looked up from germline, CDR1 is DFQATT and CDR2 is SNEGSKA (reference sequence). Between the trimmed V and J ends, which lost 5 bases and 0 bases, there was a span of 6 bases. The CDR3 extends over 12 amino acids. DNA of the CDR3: TGCAGTGCTGGATATAGCACAGATACGCAGTATTTT. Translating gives CSAGYSTDTQYF.

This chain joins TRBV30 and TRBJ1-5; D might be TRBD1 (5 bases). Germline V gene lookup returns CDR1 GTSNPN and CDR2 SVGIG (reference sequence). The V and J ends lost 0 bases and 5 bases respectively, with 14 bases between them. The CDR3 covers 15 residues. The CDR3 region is CAWSVVGDRYQPQHF. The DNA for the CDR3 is TGTGCCTGGAGTGTGGTGGGGGACCGGTATCAGCCCCAGCATTTT.